This TCR beta chain emerged from a study of blood T cell repertoires in COVID-19. Authors' methods: Reference gene primer amplification gave estimated nucleated cell counts. Some clones are missing from TCRdb's copy, which holds only in-frame ones; the method was immunoSEQ multiplex PCR. V and J calls plus clone size are reproduced from that table; the DNA served to infer D and trimming. The data contain roughly 40,000 clones, around 94% of them singletons. The receptor comes from a man aged 50 to 59 with active COVID-19. The sequenced sample consisted of peripheral blood.

The chain's CDR3 is CASSDTGGGSGNTIYF. In nucleotides, the CDR3 is TGTGCCAGCAGTGACACAGGGGGAGGCTCTGGAAACACCATATATTTT. This rearrangement joins TRBV6-2 or TRBV6-3 to TRBJ1-3; 8 nucleotides match TRBD1. The germline gives CDR1 MNHEY, CDR2 SVGEGT. The CDR3 is 16 amino acids. The junction had 6 bases not matched to a gene; V was cut back by 5 bases and J by 0 bases.